These 10 T cell receptor beta chains share one sample of origin, sequenced in a study of blood T cell repertoires in COVID-19 (dated by TCRdb to 2020 to 2022). Libraries were constructed by the immunoSEQ multiplex PCR assay. TCRdb's version of the immuneACCESS table is confined to in-frame rearrangements and falls short of the full clone set. An unresolved V gene accounts for under half of the shortfall where checked; the remainder is of unknown origin. This sample holds about 480,000 clones; 89% were observed only once. In total, the top ten clones hold about 1% of the sample. The sample taken for sequencing was peripheral blood. All receptors come from a man younger than 30 with COVID-19, enrolled during active disease.

This clone was detected once. J is TRBJ1-1 and V is TRBV20-1; no clear D gene. This CDR3 is built from 13 residues. Per the germline V gene, CDR1 is DFQATT and CDR2 is SNEGSKA (reference sequence). The germline V and J ends were trimmed by 3 bases and 1 base, with 9 bases remaining between them. CDR3 sequence (DNA): TGCAGTGCTAGTTGGCGGTCGAACACTGAAGCTTTCTTT. Protein product: CSASWRSNTEAFF.

The chain joins TRBV7-9 to TRBJ2-3, with 7 positions matching TRBD2. CDR1 is SEHNR, CDR2 FQNEAQ, per germline (reference sequence). CDR3 length equals 14 residues. With 5 bases clipped from V and 5 bases from J, the junction kept 7 bases outside the gene matches. The CDR3 region is CASSLGTKGDTQYF. CDR3 in DNA: TGTGCCAGCAGCCTAGGGACTAAAGGAGATACGCAGTATTTT.

The CDR3 spells CASSPGTGGQNEQFF. The CDR3 DNA sequence: TGCGCCAGCAGCCCCGGGACAGGGGGTCAAAATGAGCAGTTCTTC. V is TRBV5-1 and J is TRBJ2-1; 11 bases fit TRBD1. The CDR3 extends over 15 amino acids. Germline assignment: CDR1 SGHRS and CDR2 YFSETQ. The J segment lost 7 bases and the V segment lost 4 bases, leaving 7 bases of the junction unmatched.

This clone was detected a few times. V and J are TRBV7-6 and TRBJ2-2, with 8 bases identical to TRBD2. Losses at the gene ends were 5 bases for V and 2 bases for J; bases not matched to a gene: 10. This CDR3 has 17 residues. Germline V CDR1 and CDR2: SGHVS, FNYEAQ. The CDR3 region has the DNA TGTGCCAGCAGCCCTCTCCGGGCGGGGGGAAACACCGGGGAGCTGTTTTTT. This codes for CASSPLRAGGNTGELFF. Supplemented by reference TRBV7-6 and TRBJ2-2, the full variable domain reads GAGVSQSPRYKVTKRGQDVALRCDPISGHVSLYWYRQALGQGPEFLTYFNYEAQQDKSGLPNDRFSAERPEGSISTLTIQRTEQRDSAMYRCASSPLRAGGNTGELFFGEGSRLTVL.

This rearrangement joins TRBV11-2 to TRBJ2-1, with D unresolved. Germline lookup yields CDR1 SGHAT and CDR2 FQNNGV. V gave up 4 bases and J gave up 9 bases, with 7 bases separating them. The CDR3 is 11 amino acids. Here the CDR3 DNA reads TGTGCCAGCAGCTCTTACGGTGAGCAGTTCTTC. Its protein is CASSSYGEQFF.

The chain employs TRBV21-1 and TRBJ2-7; the table's D call TRBD1 went unverified against the DNA. TRBV21-1 is a known pseudogene. The CDR3 is 15 amino acids. The CDR3: CASSKVGTVGYEQYF. The CDR3 DNA is TGTGCCAGCAGCAAAGTGGGGACAGTAGGCTACGAGCAGTACTTC.

The rearrangement links TRBV11-2 to TRBJ2-2; D unresolved. The CDR3 has 13 residues. Germline CDR1 SGHAT, CDR2 FQNNGV. Trimming removed 6 bases from V and 6 bases from J, with 11 bases in between. The CDR3 DNA follows: TGTGCCAGCAGACAACAAAGATCCGGGGAGCTGTTTTTT. It yields the protein CASRQQRSGELFF. Full variable domain (missing parts from reference TRBV11-2 and TRBJ2-2): EAGVAQSPRYKIIEKRQSVAFWCNPISGHATLYWYQQILGQGPKLLIQFQNNGVVDDSQLPKDRFSAERLKGVDSTLKIQPAKLEDSAVYLCASRQQRSGELFFGEGSRLTVL.

The chain recombines TRBV7-3 with TRBJ2-1, with 10 bases aligning to TRBD2. Trimming removed 2 bases from V and 2 bases from J; junction bases left unmatched: 3. CDR3 length equals 16 residues. Germline lookup yields CDR1 SGHTA and CDR2 FQGTGA. The CDR3 DNA reads TGTGCCAGCAGCTTATGGGGACTAGCGACCTACAATGAGCAGTTCTTC. This translates into CASSLWGLATYNEQFF. Based on the CDR3 plus reference TRBV7-3 and TRBJ2-1, the full variable domain is GAGVSQTPSNKVTEKGKYVELRCDPISGHTALYWYRQSLGQGPEFLIYFQGTGAADDSGLPNDRFFAVRPEGSVSTLKIQRTERGDSAVYLCASSLWGLATYNEQFFGPGTRLTVL.

This clone has only one observation. V gene TRBV27 combines with J gene TRBJ2-1; 10 bases align to TRBD2. CDR3 length: 16 amino acids. With 5 bases clipped from V and 8 bases from J, the junction kept 12 bases outside the gene matches. CDR1 and CDR2 (germline): MNHEY, SMNVEV (reference sequence). This CDR3 is CASSPNAAGGRHEQFF. Written as DNA, the CDR3 is TGTGCCAGCAGTCCCAACGCAGCGGGAGGGCGGCATGAGCAGTTCTTC.

This chain joins TRBV12-3 or TRBV12-4 and TRBJ2-7; perhaps TRBD2 as D (5 bases). Deletions cut 4 bases from V and 6 bases from J, with 10 bases between. CDR3 size: 12 residues. CDR3 protein: CASSWESREQYF. The CDR3 nucleotides are TGTGCCAGCAGTTGGGAGTCGCGCGAGCAGTACTTC.